The 27 T cell receptor beta chains below were found in one sample sequenced in a study of radiation and T cells in renal cell carcinoma. The time point is: blood 4 weeks post-SBRT, at nephrectomy. The sample's treatment: 15 Gy SBRT to primary tumor, nephrectomy 4 weeks later. The protocol was immunoSEQ multiplex PCR, while the TCRdb copy is restricted to in-frame clones and leaves out a portion. The sample gives approximately 170,000 clones, 88% of which show up once; roughly 10% is in the top ten. Sequencing used blood, obtained from a patient whose treatment included radiotherapy and nephrectomy. These receptors originate from a woman aged 50 to 60 with renal cell carcinoma.

The chain combines TRBV19 with TRBJ1-1; unclear D gene. Deletions cut 4 bases from V and 0 bases from J, with 6 bases between. This CDR3 contains 13 residues. Germline V CDR1 and CDR2: LNHDA, SQIVND (reference sequence). CDR3 DNA: TGTGCCAGTAGTACAACCTTGAACACTGAAGCTTTCTTT. Translated, it gives CASSTTLNTEAFF.

The chain carries TRBV19 and TRBJ1-3; D unresolved. Trimming left V 3 bases short and J 0 bases short, with 12 bases between. The CDR3 consists of 16 residues. The germline V gene encodes CDR1 LNHDA and CDR2 SQIVND (reference sequence). The CDR3 here is CASSIPRDTSGNTIYF. In nucleotides, the CDR3 is TGTGCCAGTAGTATCCCGAGAGATACCTCTGGAAACACCATATATTTT.

This rearrangement joins TRBV6-6 to TRBJ2-5, with D perhaps matching TRBD2 (6 bases). CDR3 length: 15 residues. Germline V gene sequence: CDR1 MNHNY, CDR2 SVGAGI (reference sequence). V gave up 0 bases and J gave up 1 base, with 9 bases separating them. The CDR3 coding sequence is TGTGCCAGCAGTTACTCGACTAGTTTCCAAGAGACCCAGTACTTC. Amino acids: CASSYSTSFQETQYF.

The gene calls are TRBV19 and TRBJ2-5; TRBD1 agrees at 8 bases. The ends lost 10 bases at V and 1 base at J; junction bases unmatched: 2. Germline lookup yields CDR1 LNHDA and CDR2 SQIVND (reference sequence). This CDR3 spans 12 amino acids. The CDR3 region has the DNA TGTGCCATTGACAGGGGCCAAGAGACCCAGTACTTC. This encodes CAIDRGQETQYF.

The chain joins TRBV4-1 to TRBJ2-3; 10 nucleotides align to TRBD2. The germline V gene encodes CDR1 MGHRA and CDR2 YSYEKL. V was pared by 4 bases and J by 5 bases, with 21 bases of the junction left unmatched. The CDR3 spans 20 residues. The CDR3 region is CASSRSRPSGGAGRIDTQYF. The CDR3 nucleotides read TGCGCCAGCAGCCGGTCCCGCCCGAGCGGGGGGGCCGGTCGGATAGATACGCAGTATTTT.

The V and J genes are TRBV7-2 and TRBJ2-7; no firm D call. Per the germline V gene, CDR1 is SGHTA and CDR2 is FQGNSA. The CDR3 sequence is 16 residues long. Trimming stripped 3 bases from V and 2 bases from J, with 17 bases between. The DNA of the CDR3 is TGTGCCAGCAGCTTCCGCGTTTTGGGGATCCCCTACGAGCAGTACTTC. The encoded protein is CASSFRVLGIPYEQYF.

V is TRBV6-1 and J is TRBJ2-7; perhaps TRBD1 as D (6 bases). There are 15 residues in the CDR3. The germline V gene encodes CDR1 MNHNS and CDR2 SASEGT. V was pared by 8 bases and J by 0 bases, with 17 bases between. For the CDR3, the DNA is TGTGCCAGCGACCGACAGGCCTTCAGCTCCTACGAGCAGTACTTC. It encodes CASDRQAFSSYEQYF.

The chain recombines TRBV18 with TRBJ1-6, with no clear D. V lost 6 bases to trimming and J lost 5 bases, with 5 bases between them. The CDR3 sequence is 12 residues long. Looked up from germline, CDR1 is KGHSH and CDR2 is LQKENI. Written as DNA, the CDR3 is TGTGCCAGCTCGGCGGATAATTCACCCCTCCACTTT. It specifies CASSADNSPLHF.

V gene TRBV7-9 combines with J gene TRBJ1-2; the D gene is possibly TRBD1 (6 bases). V was clipped by 10 bases and J by 2 bases, with 14 bases between them. The CDR3 covers 13 residues. Germline CDR1 and CDR2: SEHNR and FQNEAQ (reference sequence). This chain's CDR3 is CATLGQMNYGYTF. DNA of the CDR3: TGTGCCACCCTAGGACAGATGAACTATGGCTACACCTTC.

This sequence joins TRBV6-5 and TRBJ1-1; D not resolved. Trimming left V 4 bases short and J 1 base short, with 10 bases between. The germline V gene has CDR1 MNHEY and CDR2 SVGAGI. The CDR3 is 14 residues long. CDR3 amino acids: CASSFGGANTEAFF. The CDR3 DNA follows: TGTGCCAGCAGTTTCGGAGGTGCGAACACTGAAGCTTTCTTT.

This clone has just a few counts. The gene calls are TRBV19 and TRBJ1-6; tentatively, D is TRBD1 (6 bases). The CDR3 extends over 16 amino acids. Germline loops: CDR1 LNHDA, CDR2 SQIVND (reference sequence). V dropped 7 bases and J dropped 0 bases, with 13 bases sitting between them. In DNA form, the CDR3 reads TGTGCCAGTACACTTGGAGGGGGCTCCTATAATTCACCCCTCCACTTT. Protein product: CASTLGGGSYNSPLHF.

The V gene is TRBV6-1, the J gene TRBJ2-1; 15 bases fit TRBD2. The germline V gene has CDR1 MNHNS and CDR2 SASEGT. This CDR3 has 16 amino acids. V shed 4 bases, J shed 8 bases, and the junction held 6 bases outside the gene matches. As DNA, the CDR3 is TGTGCCAGCAGTGGGCACGGACTAGCGGGGGGGGATGAGCAGTTCTTC. It encodes CASSGHGLAGGDEQFF.

The rearrangement joins TRBV6-5 to TRBJ1-6; D gene ambiguous. The CDR3 loop spans 12 amino acids. Germline CDR1 reads MNHEY; CDR2 reads SVGAGI. V dropped 0 bases and J dropped 10 bases, with 4 bases sitting between them. The CDR3 loop is CASSYSGSPLHF. Written as DNA, the CDR3 is TGTGCCAGCAGTTACTCAGGATCACCCCTCCACTTT.

J is TRBJ2-5 and V is TRBV11-3, with D unclear. The V end was cut by 1 base, the J end by 5 bases, with 17 bases between. This CDR3 is built from 16 residues. Germline loops: CDR1 SGHNT, CDR2 YENEEA. CDR3 sequence: CASSLVGRGSRETQYF. The CDR3 DNA reads TGTGCCAGCAGCTTAGTGGGTAGAGGCAGCCGGGAGACCCAGTACTTC.

V is TRBV7-2 and J is TRBJ2-2; possibly TRBD1 for D (6 bases). The V end was cut by 5 bases, the J end by 4 bases, with 17 bases between. There are 16 residues in the CDR3. Germline V lookup: CDR1 SGHTA, CDR2 FQGNSA. CDR3 protein: CASSPPRGSSTGELFF. In DNA form, the CDR3 reads TGTGCCAGCAGCCCCCCCAGGGGATCGAGCACCGGGGAGCTGTTTTTT.

V is TRBV19 and J is TRBJ1-5; D is unclear. This CDR3 is built from 16 residues. Deletions cut 2 bases from V and 5 bases from J, with 16 bases between. Germline CDR1 reads LNHDA; CDR2 reads SQIVND (reference sequence). The CDR3 DNA reads as TGTGCCAGTAGTATACTTTTTAGGCAGTGGGATCAGCCCCAGCATTTT. Its translation is CASSILFRQWDQPQHF.

The chain has TRBV15 and TRBJ1-1; D not certain. Looked up from germline, CDR1 is LNHNV and CDR2 is YYDKDF (reference sequence). Trimming took off 0 bases at V and 4 bases at J, with 12 bases between the two ends. The CDR3 is 15 amino acids. The CDR3 protein is CATSRDLKAGTEAFF. The CDR3, as DNA: TGTGCCACCAGCAGAGATCTGAAGGCCGGCACTGAAGCTTTCTTT.

The V call is TRBV7-2, the J call TRBJ2-5; 8 bases are shared with TRBD2. The CDR3 is 14 amino acids. V shed 4 bases, J shed 4 bases, and the junction held 5 bases outside the gene matches. CDR1 is SGHTA and CDR2 is FQGNSA in the germline V gene. This CDR3 is CASSSSRGGETQYF. In nucleotides, the CDR3 is TGTGCCAGCAGCTCGTCCCGGGGGGGAGAGACCCAGTACTTC.

The chain joins TRBV4-1 to TRBJ1-5, with D unclear. V was shortened by 2 bases and J by 0 bases, with 8 bases between the two germline ends. This CDR3 spans 15 amino acids. The V gene's germline CDR1 is MGHRA and CDR2 YSYEKL. CDR3 sequence: CASSQTADSNQPQHF. For the CDR3, the DNA is TGCGCCAGCAGCCAAACCGCCGATAGCAATCAGCCCCAGCATTTT.

V gene TRBV11-1 combines with J gene TRBJ1-4; D remains unclear. This CDR3 region has 16 residues. The V gene's germline CDR1 is SGHAT and CDR2 FQDESV (reference sequence). V was pared by 5 bases and J by 1 base, with 14 bases between. CDR3 sequence reads: CASSPGFGVTNEKLFF. The DNA of the CDR3 is TGTGCCAGCAGCCCGGGCTTCGGCGTAACTAATGAAAAACTGTTTTTT. Filled out from reference TRBV11-1 and TRBJ1-4, the complete variable domain reads EAEVAQSPRYKITEKSQAVAFWCDPISGHATLYWYRQILGQGPELLVQFQDESVVDDSQLPKDRFSAERLKGVDSTLKIQPAELGDSAMYLCASSPGFGVTNEKLFFGSGTQLSVL.

The chain uses TRBV4-1 and TRBJ2-5; D possibly corresponds to TRBD2 (5 bases). The CDR3 length is 14 residues. CDR1 and CDR2 from the germline V gene are MGHRA and YSYEKL. V was clipped by 0 bases and J by 3 bases, with 8 bases between them. For the CDR3, the DNA is TGCGCCAGCAGCCAAGATTGGGGAGAAGAGACCCAGTACTTC. This sequence encodes CASSQDWGEETQYF.

This chain uses TRBV4-3 with TRBJ2-1; D call uncertain. In germline, CDR1 is LGHNA, CDR2 YSLEER. CDR3 length equals 13 residues. V lost 0 bases, J lost 9 bases, and 9 bases lay in between. CDR3 sequence (DNA): TGCGCCAGCAGCCAAGATTGGACGACTGAGCAGTTCTTC. Protein product: CASSQDWTTEQFF.

The V and J genes are TRBV19 and TRBJ2-2; D is undetermined. Trimming took off 3 bases at V and 10 bases at J, with 9 bases between the two ends. Germline CDR1 is LNHDA and CDR2 is SQIVND (reference sequence). There are 12 residues in the CDR3. CDR3 sequence reads: CASSMGYLELFF. DNA of the CDR3: TGTGCCAGTAGTATGGGATACCTGGAGCTGTTTTTT. The full variable domain, with the rest looked up from reference TRBV19 and TRBJ2-2, is DGGITQSPKYLFRKEGQNVTLSCEQNLNHDAMYWYRQDPGQGLRLIYYSQIVNDFQKGDIAEGYSVSREKKESFPLTVTSAQKNPTAFYLCASSMGYLELFFGEGSRLTVL.

The chain employs TRBV4-2 and TRBJ2-1, with 8 bases aligning to TRBD2. Unmatched junction bases numbered 9, after V lost 5 bases and J lost 0 bases. The CDR3 is 17 residues long. Germline V gene data show CDR1 as LGHNA and CDR2 as YNFKEQ. The CDR3 here is CASSITPAGASYNEQFF. CDR3 DNA sequence: TGTGCCAGCAGCATAACTCCAGCGGGGGCCTCCTACAATGAGCAGTTCTTC.

V usage is TRBV5-1 and J usage is TRBJ1-3, with TRBD1 matching over 8 bases. The trim removed 4 bases at V and 3 bases at J, leaving 6 bases unmatched. This CDR3 contains 15 residues. Germline CDR1 and CDR2: SGHRS and YFSETQ. CDR3 sequence reads: CASSLQGGNGNTIYF. Here the CDR3 DNA reads TGCGCCAGCAGCCTACAGGGGGGAAATGGAAACACCATATATTTT.

CDR3 coding DNA: TGTGCCAGCAGCTTGGAGGGCTTGGGCACAGATACGCAGTATTTT. The encoded protein is CASSLEGLGTDTQYF. The chain carries TRBV5-5 and TRBJ2-3, with D unresolved. Trimming took off 0 bases at V and 1 base at J, with 9 bases between the two ends. This CDR3 comprises 15 residues. Germline V CDR1 and CDR2: SGHKS, YYEKEE (reference sequence).

The chain carries TRBV5-1 and TRBJ2-5; D tentatively reads TRBD1 or TRBD2 (6 bases each). Trimming took off 2 bases at V and 1 base at J, with 12 bases between the two ends. CDR1 is SGHRS and CDR2 is YFSETQ in the germline V gene. The CDR3 is 15 residues long. The CDR3 DNA is TGCGCCAGCAGCTTACAGGGAGGAGGCCAAGAGACCCAGTACTTC. Its protein is CASSLQGGGQETQYF.